These 15 T cell receptor beta chains were all obtained from the same sample, sequenced in a study of blood T cell repertoires in COVID-19. Profiling relied on immunoSEQ multiplex PCR, and the TCRdb table lists in-frame clones only, not all of them. The sample lists about 120,000 clones, 80% to 90% occurring once. The sequenced sample consisted of peripheral blood. The source of these receptors is an older woman with acute or convalescent COVID-19.

This chain connects TRBV27 to TRBJ2-7; tentative D call: TRBD2 (6 bases). CDR1 is MNHEY, CDR2 SMNVEV, per germline (reference sequence). V was clipped by 4 bases and J by 7 bases, with 20 bases between them. This CDR3 contains 15 residues. CDR3 in DNA: TGTGCCAGCAGTTCAGATCTAGCGCCCGTGGGGGAGCAGTACTTC. Its protein product is CASSSDLAPVGEQYF.

V gene TRBV11-2 combines with J gene TRBJ1-2; the D gene is possibly TRBD1 (5 bases). This CDR3 is 19 amino acids long. V gave up 8 bases and J gave up 7 bases, with 35 bases separating them. The germline gives CDR1 SGHAT, CDR2 FQNNGV. The CDR3 reads CASSLVGGENRPPGGGYTF. CDR3 DNA: TGTGCCAGCTCCCTAGTCGGGGGAGAGAACAGGCCCCCGGGGGGTGGCTACACCTTC.

V and J are TRBV2 and TRBJ2-3; D is unresolved. The germline V gene encodes CDR1 SNHLY and CDR2 FYNNEI. The CDR3 spans 14 residues. V was clipped by 5 bases and J by 0 bases, with 9 bases between them. The CDR3 nucleotides read TGTGCCAGCAGTCCCCTTCCCAGCACAGATACGCAGTATTTT. This codes for CASSPLPSTDTQYF. The whole variable domain, filled in from reference TRBV2 and TRBJ2-3, reads EPEVTQTPSHQVTQMGQEVILRCVPISNHLYFYWYRQILGQKVEFLVSFYNNEISEKSEIFDDQFSVERPDGSNFTLKIRSTKLEDSAMYFCASSPLPSTDTQYFGPGTRLTVL.

The rearrangement uses TRBV4-1 and TRBJ1-1; 9 positions match TRBD1. Trimming at V came to 3 bases and at J to 4 bases, leaving 9 bases not matched to a gene. The germline CDR1 and CDR2 sequences are MGHRA and YSYEKL. The CDR3 extends over 16 amino acids. CDR3 protein: CASSQGLGQGFTEAFF. The DNA of the CDR3 is TGCGCCAGCAGCCAGGGCCTTGGACAGGGGTTCACTGAAGCTTTCTTT.

The chain couples TRBV7-2 to TRBJ2-7, with 7 positions matching TRBD1. Germline assignment: CDR1 SGHTA and CDR2 FQGNSA. CDR3 size: 18 residues. V shed 6 bases, J shed 0 bases, and the junction held 17 bases outside the gene matches. CDR3: CASRTLPVSRGSSYEQYF. The CDR3 DNA reads TGTGCCAGCAGGACCCTTCCCGTTTCCAGGGGGAGCTCCTACGAGCAGTACTTC.

The chain links TRBV20-1 to TRBJ1-2; TRBD1 matches 9 bases. The germline V gene encodes CDR1 DFQATT and CDR2 SNEGSKA (reference sequence). The CDR3 is made up of 11 amino acids. CDR3 residues: CSGTGFDGYTF. The CDR3 DNA reads as TGCAGCGGGACAGGGTTCGATGGCTACACCTTC.

V gene TRBV14 combines with J gene TRBJ2-1; D call uncertain. This CDR3 has 14 amino acids. Trimming cost V 3 bases and J 7 bases, with 13 bases left between them. Germline CDR1 SGHDN, CDR2 FVKESK. The CDR3 nucleotides read TGTGCCAGCAGCCAGACAAATTCACTTAATGAGCAGTTCTTC. It translates to CASSQTNSLNEQFF.

The chain combines TRBV5-8 with TRBJ2-2, with D unclear. This CDR3 is built from 14 residues. Trimming shortened V by 4 bases and J by 4 bases, and 11 bases separated the two germline ends. Germline lookup yields CDR1 SGHTS and CDR2 YDEGEE. CDR3 residues: CASSLYSRTGELFF. The CDR3 DNA is TGTGCCAGCAGCCTCTACTCTCGCACCGGGGAGCTGTTTTTT. The full variable domain, rest sourced from reference TRBV5-8 and TRBJ2-2, is EAGVTQSPTHLIKTRGQQATLRCSPISGHTSVYWYQQALGLGLQFLLWYDEGEERNRGNFPPRFSGRQFPNYSSELNVNALELEDSALYLCASSLYSRTGELFFGEGSRLTVL.

CDR3 nucleotides: TGTGCCAGCAGCCCACAGGGGATCTATGGCTACACCTTC. Its protein is CASSPQGIYGYTF. The V gene is TRBV7-2, the J gene TRBJ1-2; 7 nucleotides match TRBD1. CDR1 SGHTA and CDR2 FQGNSA come from the germline V gene. This CDR3 comprises 13 residues. The V segment lost 5 bases and the J segment 4 bases; nucleotides outside the gene matches: 4.

The chain has TRBV4-1 and TRBJ1-6; the match to TRBD1 covers 11 bases. This CDR3 has 15 amino acids. V was clipped by 7 bases and J by 6 bases; unmatched bases: 5. Germline V CDR1 and CDR2: MGHRA, YSYEKL. The CDR3 DNA reads TGCGCCAGCAACCGCGGACAGGGGGCTAATTCACCCCTCCACTTT. Amino acids: CASNRGQGANSPLHF.

This clone showed up just once. The V gene is TRBV2, the J gene TRBJ1-5, with 8 bases aligning to TRBD1. The germline V gene encodes CDR1 SNHLY and CDR2 FYNNEI. Unmatched junction bases numbered 4, after V lost 6 bases and J lost 6 bases. The CDR3 sequence is 13 residues long. CDR3 nucleotides: TGTGCCAGCAGGACAGGGGTGGGTCAGCCCCAGCATTTT. Amino acid sequence: CASRTGVGQPQHF.

The CDR3 DNA reads as TGTGCCAGCAGCTTACAACAGGCAGCAAAAGAAGCTTTCTTT. Its protein is CASSLQQAAKEAFF. V is TRBV7-9 and J is TRBJ1-1; possible D gene TRBD1, 5 bases. Germline-derived CDR1 and CDR2 are SEHNR and FQNEAQ (reference sequence). The V end lost 2 bases, the J end lost 8 bases, and 15 bases lay between the germline ends. The CDR3 contains 14 residues.

J is TRBJ2-1 and V is TRBV27; TRBD1 matches at 10 bases. V was pared by 5 bases and J by 6 bases, with 10 bases of the junction left unmatched. The V gene's germline CDR1 is MNHEY and CDR2 SMNVEV (reference sequence). The CDR3 extends over 16 amino acids. CDR3 sequence reads: CASSLYSGTGVNEQFF. In DNA, the CDR3 is TGTGCCAGCAGTCTCTACTCCGGGACAGGGGTCAATGAGCAGTTCTTC.

V and J are TRBV3-1 (or the pseudogene TRBV3-2) and TRBJ1-1; D is uncertain. The CDR3 runs 14 residues. Germline V gives CDR1 LGHDT, CDR2 YNNKEL (reference sequence). The V end lost 1 base, the J end lost 7 bases, and 13 bases lay between the germline ends. The DNA for the CDR3 is TGTGCCAGCAGCCAAGGGGAGAGGAATGGTGAAGCTTTCTTT. Translation gives CASSQGERNGEAFF.

This chain joins TRBV29-1 and TRBJ1-5; TRBD1 is a possible D gene (5 bases). CDR1 and CDR2 (germline): SQVTM, ANQGSEA. The CDR3 runs to 13 residues. Trimming shortened V by 6 bases and J by 1 base, and 10 bases separated the two germline ends. CDR3 DNA: TGCAGCGTCGGACGGGGGAGCAATCAGCCCCAGCATTTT. Translating gives CSVGRGSNQPQHF. Supplemented by reference TRBV29-1 and TRBJ1-5, the full variable domain reads SAVISQKPSRDICQRGTSLTIQCQVDSQVTMMFWYRQQPGQSLTLIATANQGSEATYESGFVIDKFPISRPNLTFSTLTVSNMSPEDSSIYLCSVGRGSNQPQHFGDGTRLSIL.